A selection of T cell receptor beta chains follows, all from one sample in a study of blood T cell repertoires in COVID-19. Repertoires were generated with immunoSEQ multiplex PCR, while TCRdb's copy carries only in-frame clones and drops some. The sample consists of approximately 300,000 clones, about four fifths of them appearing once. Sequenced material: peripheral blood. The source of these receptors is a woman aged 45-65 years with acute or convalescent COVID-19. The CDR3 runs from the conserved cysteine through the conserved F or W. The D gene is left open where the match is weak. Some rows have no size entry. The others give once, few or many, or a class for an expanded clone.

TRBJ1-5 | TRBV1 | . | . | TGCACCAGCAGCCATTTTAGCCCCAGTCCTAAGGCTAGCAATCAGCCCCAGCATTTT | CTSSHFSPSPKASNQPQHF
TRBJ2-2 | TRBV5-4 | TRBD1 | once | TGTGCCAGCAGCTTGAGACAGGGGGGTACCGGGGAGCTGTTTTTT | CASSLRQGGTGELFF
TRBJ1-6 | TRBV6-5 | TRBD1 | . | TGTGCCAGCACCAGGGGGGCAGGTTCACCCCTCCACTTT | CASTRGAGSPLHF
TRBJ1-5 | TRBV3-1/TRBV3-2 | TRBD1 | . | TGTGCCAGCAGCCACCACAGGGGGCCGGATCAGCCCCAGCATTTT | CASSHHRGPDQPQHF
TRBJ2-4 | TRBV7-2 | . | . | TGTGCCAGCAGCCCGGGGGGCCGGGACATTCAGTACTTC | CASSPGGRDIQYF
TRBJ1-1 | TRBV18 | . | once | TGTGCCAGCTCACCCCAGGAGGTTTTGAACACTGAAGCTTTCTTT | CASSPQEVLNTEAFF
TRBJ1-2 | TRBV4-3 | TRBD1 | . | TGCGCCAGCAGCCAATTTCAGGGGGTTAGTGGCTACACCTTC | CASSQFQGVSGYTF
TRBJ2-5 | TRBV15 | . | . | TGTGCCACCAGCGGGGAAGGGGTCCTGGAGACCCAGTACTTC | CATSGEGVLETQYF
TRBJ2-2 | TRBV6-2/TRBV6-3 | TRBD2 | . | TGTGCCAGCAGTCCCAGCCGACTGCGGACTAGCGGGACACTCACCGGGGAGCTGTTTTTT | CASSPSRLRTSGTLTGELFF
TRBJ2-1 | TRBV7-8 | TRBD1 | . | TGTGCCAGCAGCCAATTTACAGGGGACAATGAGCAGTTCTTC | CASSQFTGDNEQFF
TRBJ2-1 | TRBV5-1 | . | . | TGCGCCAGCAGCTTGGAAGCGGTCTCCTACAATGAGCAGTTCTTC | CASSLEAVSYNEQFF
TRBJ1-3 | TRBV4-1 | . | . | TGCGCCAGCAGCCAAGATATTGGCCTCAGAAACACCATATATTTT | CASSQDIGLRNTIYF
TRBJ1-2 | TRBV10-3 | TRBD1 | . | TGTGCCATCAGTGAGCTAGTGGACAGGGGGAGATACGGCTACACCTTC | CAISELVDRGRYGYTF
TRBJ2-5 | TRBV5-8 | . | . | TGTGCCAGCAGCTTGCAAATAGCGCGCCAAGAGACCCAGTACTTC | CASSLQIARQETQYF
TRBJ2-1 | TRBV4-1 | TRBD2 | . | TGCGCCAGCAGCCACCCTCTAAGCGGGAGAATCTACAATGAGCAGTTCTTC | CASSHPLSGRIYNEQFF
TRBJ1-2 | TRBV3-1/TRBV3-2 | . | . | TGTGCCAGCAGCCAAGATATGCGGGGGGCTGGCTACACCTTC | CASSQDMRGAGYTF
TRBJ2-2 | TRBV11-2 | TRBD2 | . | TGTGCCAGCCGGACTCTAGCGGGAGACGAAAACACCGGGGAGCTGTTTTTT | CASRTLAGDENTGELFF
TRBJ1-5 | TRBV5-6 | TRBD1 | . | TGTGCCAGCAGCTTGGAGGGCGGACAGGGGAATCAGCCCCAGCATTTT | CASSLEGGQGNQPQHF
TRBJ1-4 | TRBV7-2 | TRBD1 | . | TGTGCCAGCAGCTATGCTCCCTCAGGGGGTCTAACTAATGAAAAACTGTTTTTT | CASSYAPSGGLTNEKLFF
TRBJ2-3 | TRBV6-2/TRBV6-3 | TRBD2 | many | TGTGCCAGCAGTTACTCCGGAGCGGGAACGCAGTATTTT | CASSYSGAGTQYF
TRBJ2-1 | TRBV5-1 | . | . | TGCGCCAGCAGCTCCGGGATTAGCTCCTACAATGAGCAGTTCTTC | CASSSGISSYNEQFF
TRBJ2-7 | TRBV6-2/TRBV6-3 | TRBD2 | . | TGTGCCAGCAGTTACAAGGGGAGGGTCTACGAGCAGTACTTC | CASSYKGRVYEQYF
TRBJ1-1 | TRBV30 | . | . | TGTGCCTGGGACCGGGGGACGAACACTGAAGCTTTCTTT | CAWDRGTNTEAFF
TRBJ1-1 | TRBV5-4 | TRBD1 | . | TGTGCCAGCAGCATGACAGGGCTGACTGAAGCTTTCTTT | CASSMTGLTEAFF
TRBJ2-1 | TRBV7-2 | TRBD2 | . | TGTGCCAGCAGCTTCTCCGGCGGGGGAAATGAGCAGTTCTTC | CASSFSGGGNEQFF
TRBJ2-2 | TRBV2 | TRBD2 | . | TGTGCCAGCAATCGGGGCGGGACTAGCAAAAATCCGAACACCGGGGAGCTGTTTTTT | CASNRGGTSKNPNTGELFF
TRBJ1-1 | TRBV19 | . | . | TGTGCCAGTAGTATACTCGGGGGTGGTGAAGCTTTCTTT | CASSILGGGEAFF
TRBJ2-5 | TRBV11-2 | TRBD1 | . | TGTGCCAGCAGCTTAGACGGGACAGGGGGCTGGGAGACCCAGTACTTC | CASSLDGTGGWETQYF
TRBJ2-7 | TRBV2 | TRBD1 | . | TGTGCCAGCACCATTGGGACAGGGGGCGGGTACGAGCAGTACTTC | CASTIGTGGGYEQYF
TRBJ1-1 | TRBV24-1 | . | . | TGTGCCACCAGTGACAGCCAGGCTCTGAACACTGAAGCTTTCTTT | CATSDSQALNTEAFF
TRBJ2-5 | TRBV7-2 | . | . | TGTGCCAGCAGCTTAGGAGCGGGCAATGTAAAGACCCAGTACTTC | CASSLGAGNVKTQYF
TRBJ2-7 | TRBV7-3 | . | . | TGTGCCAGCAGCCCACAGGGTAGTTCCTACGAGCAGTACTTC | CASSPQGSSYEQYF
TRBJ2-5 | TRBV5-4 | TRBD1 | . | TGTGCCACTTCAAAAAGACAGGGGGAAGAGACCCAGTACTTC | CATSKRQGEETQYF
TRBJ2-2 | TRBV10-1 | TRBD2 | . | TGCGCCAGCAGCGCACTAGCGGCGAACACCGGGGAGCTGTTTTTT | CASSALAANTGELFF
TRBJ2-5 | TRBV5-6 | TRBD1 | . | TGTGCCACCGGTCCCGGGACAGGGGCGGGAGAGACCCAGTACTTC | CATGPGTGAGETQYF
TRBJ1-5 | TRBV2 | TRBD1 | . | TGTGCCAGCAGACTCGGGACAGGGGGCGAGTATCAGCCCCAGCATTTT | CASRLGTGGEYQPQHF
TRBJ1-1 | TRBV6-4 | . | few | TGTGCCAGCAGCGACAATCAGGGGACTAGGGCTTTCTTT | CASSDNQGTRAFF
TRBJ1-3 | TRBV10-3 | . | . | TGTGCCATCTCCATGGGGGAATGGGCGAAGGGGGCTGGAAACACCATATATTTT | CAISMGEWAKGAGNTIYF
TRBJ1-1 | TRBV6-2/TRBV6-3 | TRBD1 | . | TGTGCCAGCAGTGGCCGGGACAGGGCCGGAGGAACTGAAGCTTTCTTT | CASSGRDRAGGTEAFF
TRBJ1-2 | TRBV29-1 | TRBD1 | . | TGCAGCGTTGAAAGACAGGGCGAGGGCTACACCTTC | CSVERQGEGYTF
TRBJ2-3 | TRBV5-1 | TRBD2 | once | TGCGCCAGCAGCTTGCGGACTAGCGGGGGCACAGATACGCAGTATTTT | CASSLRTSGGTDTQYF
TRBJ2-1 | TRBV5-1 | . | . | TGCGCCAGCAGCTTCGCGCCAGGGTCTAATGAGCAGTTCTTC | CASSFAPGSNEQFF
TRBJ2-7 | TRBV2 | TRBD2 | . | TGTGCCAGCAGTGGAATCACTAGCGGGAGTGATGAGCAGTACTTC | CASSGITSGSDEQYF
TRBJ2-2 | TRBV2 | TRBD1 | . | TGTGCCAGCAGGGATGGACAGGGCTCGAACACCGGGGAGCTGTTTTTT | CASRDGQGSNTGELFF